These T cell receptor beta chains were read from a single sample in a study of control samples from healthy donors and cancer patients. Only in-frame clones appear in the TCRdb table, and some are missing; sequencing was by immunoSEQ multiplex PCR. The sample lists fewer than 200,000 clones, 85% to 95% occurring once. Material: blood. These receptors were taken from a man aged 25 to 45 in good health. CDR3s include the opening cysteine and the closing phenylalanine or tryptophan. The order of the fields is D gene, J gene, V gene, clone size, CDR3 protein, CDR3 DNA. A D gene is named only where the DNA matches it firmly. Part of the rows lack a size; the others show once, few, many or a class for expanded clones.

TRBD1,TRBJ1-5,TRBV29-1,.,CSVSGTGVNQPQHF,TGCAGCGTTTCCGGGACAGGGGTTAATCAGCCCCAGCATTTT
TRBD1,TRBJ1-5,TRBV7-2,.,CASSWTGSNQPQHF,TGTGCCAGCAGCTGGACAGGGAGCAATCAGCCCCAGCATTTT
.,TRBJ1-3,TRBV7-2,.,CASSLSSGNTIYF,TGTGCCAGCAGCTTGAGTTCTGGAAACACCATATATTTT
.,TRBJ1-3,TRBV9,.,CASSESGYRNTIYF,TGTGCCAGCAGCGAGTCAGGGTATCGGAACACCATATATTTT
TRBD1,TRBJ1-1,TRBV20-1,.,CSASSGGNTEAFF,TGCAGTGCTAGTTCAGGGGGTAACACTGAAGCTTTCTTT
TRBD1,TRBJ1-1,TRBV2,.,CASRGTGYETEAFF,TGTGCCAGCAGGGGGACAGGGTACGAGACTGAAGCTTTCTTT
.,TRBJ2-1,TRBV21-1,few,CASSKGPGPVNEQFF,TGTGCCAGCAGCAAAGGCCCGGGACCCGTCAATGAGCAGTTCTTC
.,TRBJ1-1,TRBV7-9,.,CASRLYTEAFF,TGTGCCAGCAGGCTATACACTGAAGCTTTCTTT
.,TRBJ1-2,TRBV7-2,.,CASSLAGPEGKFYGYTF,TGTGCCAGCAGCTTAGCGGGGCCGGAGGGAAAATTCTATGGCTACACCTTC
.,TRBJ2-7,TRBV7-3,.,CASSLAGGYEQYF,TGTGCCAGCAGCTTAGCCGGCGGCTACGAGCAGTACTTC
TRBD1,TRBJ1-2,TRBV4-1,.,CASSLGTGSYYGYTF,TGCGCCAGCAGCCTCGGGACAGGGTCGTACTATGGCTACACCTTC
TRBD1,TRBJ2-1,TRBV25-1,.,CASSPPGTANNEQFF,TGTGCCAGCAGCCCCCCAGGGACAGCTAACAATGAGCAGTTCTTC
.,TRBJ2-7,TRBV19,once,CASSPRLTYEQYF,TGTGCCAGTAGTCCCAGGTTAACCTACGAGCAGTACTTC
.,TRBJ1-5,TRBV12-3/TRBV12-4,.,CASNTRGQPQHF,TGTGCCAGCAACACCCGGGGTCAGCCCCAGCATTTT
TRBD2,TRBJ2-1,TRBV4-3,.,CASSPRGGGSYNEQFF,TGCGCCAGCAGCCCCCGTGGCGGGGGTTCCTACAATGAGCAGTTCTTC
TRBD1,TRBJ2-6,TRBV19,.,CASSAGTGWPGANVLTF,TGTGCCAGTAGTGCCGGGACAGGGTGGCCTGGGGCCAACGTCCTGACTTTC
.,TRBJ1-6,TRBV6-1,.,CASSEGGNSPLHF,TGTGCCAGCAGTGAAGGGGGAAATTCACCCCTCCACTTT
.,TRBJ2-3,TRBV7-2,.,CASSLQEGYTDTQYF,TGTGCCAGCAGCTTACAGGAAGGTTACACAGATACGCAGTATTTT